The sequence of this T cell receptor beta chain was determined in a study of blood T cells in healthy people across ages. Sample-barcoded 5' priming and a J-beta primer mix drove a second PCR of roughly 7 to 11 cycles. TCRdb independently ran MiXCR on the 5' RACE reads; one entry per CDR3 protein. The table includes 800,000 to 950,000 distinct CDR3 sequences, 29% detected once. This CDR3 comprises 13 residues. The germline V gene has CDR1 ENHRY and CDR2 SYGVKD. Trimming pared 7 bases from V and 2 bases from J, leaving 11 bases between. The sample also formed part of further work on T cells of mothers and their children.

The V and J genes are TRBV10-3 and TRBJ2-5, with D unclear. The source of this sequence is a woman in her thirties or forties in good health. Source material: blood. The CDR3, as DNA: TGTGCCATCAAATCAGCTGTTCAAGAGACCCAGTACTTC. As protein: CAIKSAVQETQYF.